The rows below give T cell receptor beta chains drawn from one sample of a study of cytomegalovirus exposure and HLA in healthy donors. Only in-frame clones appear in the TCRdb table, and some are missing; sequencing was by immunoSEQ multiplex PCR. Of approximately 150,000 clones listed, about 82% are singletons. The sequencing sample was made of PBMCs. All receptors derive from a male donor in good health and CMV-seronegative. CDR3s include the opening cysteine and the closing phenylalanine or tryptophan. Fields, in order: V gene, clone size, D gene, J gene, CDR3 protein, CDR3 DNA. A D gene is named only where the DNA matches it firmly. Rows may omit the clone size; those that give it use once, few, many or a size class.

TRBV7-8	.	.	TRBJ2-2	CASSLMGGQGGELFF	TGTGCCAGCAGCTTGATGGGGGGGCAGGGCGGGGAGCTGTTTTTT
TRBV7-2	.	.	TRBJ2-5	CASSLAGAGETQYF	TGTGCCAGCAGCTTAGCGGGGGCCGGAGAGACCCAGTACTTC
TRBV10-3	.	TRBD2	TRBJ2-7	CATRGPSSGAYEQYF	TGTGCCACCAGAGGCCCTTCTAGCGGGGCTTACGAGCAGTACTTC
TRBV7-2	.	.	TRBJ2-4	CASSLDRGGTAKNIQYF	TGTGCCAGCAGCTTAGATCGAGGCGGGACGGCCAAAAACATTCAGTACTTC
TRBV5-4	medium-sized	.	TRBJ1-1	CASSPQGQPNTEAFF	TGTGCCAGCAGCCCCCAGGGGCAGCCGAACACTGAAGCTTTCTTT
TRBV5-1	.	TRBD2	TRBJ2-5	CASSSETSGRQETQYF	TGCGCCAGCAGCTCGGAGACTAGCGGAAGGCAAGAGACCCAGTACTTC
TRBV10-1	.	TRBD1	TRBJ1-5	CASIQGQGVQPQHF	TGCGCCAGCATCCAGGGACAGGGAGTTCAGCCCCAGCATTTT
TRBV7-6	.	TRBD1	TRBJ1-2	CASSLSTGGGGYTF	TGTGCCAGCAGCTTATCCACAGGGGGTGGTGGCTACACCTTC
TRBV13	.	.	TRBJ1-1	CASSPTMNTEAFF	TGTGCCAGCAGCCCCACAATGAACACTGAAGCTTTCTTT
TRBV28	.	.	TRBJ1-2	CASSLGQHLGYTF	TGTGCCAGCAGTTTGGGACAACACCTTGGCTACACCTTC
TRBV18	.	TRBD1	TRBJ1-3	CASSPTGNGRDTIYF	TGTGCCAGCTCACCGACAGGGAATGGAAGAGACACCATATATTTT
TRBV7-9	once	TRBD1	TRBJ1-4	CASSPRQGTNEKLFF	TGTGCCAGCAGCCCCAGACAGGGGACTAATGAAAAACTGTTTTTT
TRBV6-1	.	TRBD1	TRBJ2-1	CASSTGQGEPHEQFF	TGTGCCAGCAGTACGGGACAGGGGGAACCCCATGAGCAGTTCTTC
TRBV30	.	TRBD2	TRBJ2-4	CAWSAIAGGRPSKNIQYF	TGTGCCTGGAGTGCAATAGCGGGAGGGAGGCCGTCCAAAAACATTCAGTACTTC
TRBV27	.	.	TRBJ2-7	CASSPERVVPYEQYF	TGTGCCAGCAGTCCCGAGCGGGTGGTACCCTACGAGCAGTACTTC
TRBV25-1	few	TRBD1	TRBJ2-5	CASSEGTGEETQYF	TGTGCCAGCAGTGAAGGGACAGGAGAAGAGACCCAGTACTTC
TRBV7-2	.	.	TRBJ2-7	CASSSDYLAYEQYF	TGTGCCAGCAGCTCCGACTACTTAGCCTACGAGCAGTACTTC
TRBV7-9	few	.	TRBJ2-1	CSSSPDVGAALINNEQFF	TGTTCCAGCAGCCCGGATGTAGGAGCGGCACTGATTAACAATGAGCAGTTCTTC
TRBV6-5	once	TRBD1	TRBJ2-1	CASTFGRGQVNEQFF	TGTGCCAGCACATTCGGCAGGGGGCAGGTCAATGAGCAGTTCTTC
TRBV6-5	once	.	TRBJ2-7	CASSLDRARGEQYF	TGTGCCAGCAGTTTGGACCGGGCTCGGGGAGAGCAGTACTTC
TRBV7-7	.	.	TRBJ2-1	CASSPRASYNEQFF	TGTGCCAGCAGTCCGCGGGCGAGTTACAATGAGCAGTTCTTC
TRBV5-1	.	.	TRBJ2-2	CASSLDRNTGELFF	TGCGCCAGCAGCTTGGACAGGAACACCGGGGAGCTGTTTTTT
TRBV6-1	.	.	TRBJ1-2	CASRESHWGPFGYTF	TGTGCCAGCAGAGAGTCGCATTGGGGGCCTTTTGGCTACACCTTC
TRBV5-5	.	.	TRBJ2-5	CASSLFGGTQETQYF	TGTGCCAGCAGCTTGTTCGGGGGTACCCAAGAGACCCAGTACTTC
TRBV10-1	once	TRBD1	TRBJ1-5	CASRGQGADNQPQHF	TGCGCCAGCAGGGGACAGGGGGCTGACAATCAGCCCCAGCATTTT
TRBV19	.	.	TRBJ1-5	CASSLRTLGSNQPQHF	TGTGCCAGTAGCCTCCGTACCCTCGGGAGCAATCAGCCCCAGCATTTT
TRBV5-4	.	TRBD2	TRBJ2-3	CASSAGLAGETDTQYF	TGTGCCAGCAGCGCGGGACTAGCGGGAGAAACAGATACGCAGTATTTT
TRBV1	.	.	TRBJ1-2	CTSSQDLGVEGYTF	TGCACCAGCAGCCAAGATCTCGGGGTGGAGGGCTACACCTTC
TRBV5-1	.	TRBD2	TRBJ2-5	CASSWGTSGSLETQYF	TGCGCCAGCAGCTGGGGGACTAGCGGGAGTTTGGAGACCCAGTACTTC
TRBV27	once	.	TRBJ1-5	CASGAYSNQPQHF	TGTGCCAGCGGGGCTTATAGCAATCAGCCCCAGCATTTT
TRBV25-1	few	.	TRBJ1-4	CASSESGSTGKLFF	TGTGCCAGCAGTGAATCGGGGAGTACCGGAAAACTGTTTTTT
TRBV6-6	few	.	TRBJ2-1	CASSYSSSRFF	TGTGCCAGCAGTTACTCAAGTTCGCGGTTCTTC
TRBV18	.	.	TRBJ1-1	CASSPGQNTEAFF	TGTGCCAGCTCCCCCGGACAGAACACTGAAGCTTTCTTT
TRBV7-9	.	TRBD2	TRBJ2-7	CALAGSSYEQYF	TGTGCCCTAGCGGGGTCCTCCTACGAGCAGTACTTC
TRBV2	.	TRBD2	TRBJ2-1	CASNRGRAPYNEQFF	TGTGCCAGCAATCGCGGGAGGGCCCCCTACAATGAGCAGTTCTTC
TRBV5-1	.	TRBD1	TRBJ1-4	CASSFRGQPNEKLFF	TGCGCCAGCAGCTTTAGGGGACAGCCTAATGAAAAACTGTTTTTT
TRBV5-1	.	.	TRBJ1-1	CASSPPSPAEAFF	TGCGCCAGCAGCCCACCTTCCCCGGCTGAAGCTTTCTTT
TRBV7-2	.	TRBD2	TRBJ2-5	CASSLTSGGAGETQYF	TGTGCCAGCAGCTTAACTAGCGGGGGGGCCGGAGAGACCCAGTACTTC
TRBV5-5	.	TRBD2	TRBJ2-7	CASSSRGGDEQYF	TGTGCCAGCAGCTCCCGCGGGGGGGACGAGCAGTACTTC
TRBV25-1	.	TRBD2	TRBJ2-1	CASSEASGGAEQFF	TGTGCCAGCAGTGAGGCTAGCGGGGGGGCCGAGCAGTTCTTC
TRBV27	.	TRBD1	TRBJ1-1	CASRRPGQGITEAFF	TGTGCCAGCAGGCGCCCGGGACAGGGAATCACTGAAGCTTTCTTT
TRBV9	once	.	TRBJ2-7	CASSVGDEQYF	TGTGCCAGCAGCGTCGGGGACGAGCAGTACTTC
TRBV30	once	.	TRBJ1-6	CAWSPRDWNSPLHF	TGTGCCTGGAGTCCCCGGGACTGGAATTCACCCCTCCACTTT
TRBV7-9	.	.	TRBJ1-3	CASSLLARNTIYF	TGTGCCAGCAGCTTATTGGCTCGAAACACCATATATTTT
TRBV6-1	.	TRBD2	TRBJ2-3	CASSALAGEGDTQYF	TGTGCCAGCAGCGCCCTAGCGGGGGAGGGAGATACGCAGTATTTT
TRBV7-9	.	TRBD1	TRBJ1-1	CASSYGTVNTEAFF	TGTGCCAGCAGCTACGGGACAGTAAACACTGAAGCTTTCTTT